The next 20 T cell receptor beta chains were all read from a single sample in a study of control samples from healthy donors and cancer patients. Some clones are missing from TCRdb's copy, which holds only in-frame ones; the method was immunoSEQ multiplex PCR. The sample has about 110,000 clones, just under 85% seen once; the top ten hold around 6.6%. Sequencing input: blood. The receptors shown here come from a man aged 18-30 years in good health.

The J gene is TRBJ2-1, the V gene TRBV2, with D unresolved. Deletions cut 6 bases from V and 7 bases from J, with 10 bases between. The CDR3 covers 12 residues. CDR1 is SNHLY, CDR2 FYNNEI, per germline. The chain's CDR3 is CASRVIRNEQFF. The CDR3 coding sequence is TGTGCCAGCAGGGTGATTAGGAATGAGCAGTTCTTC.

This rearrangement joins TRBV2 to TRBJ2-5, with D perhaps TRBD2 (7 bases). V lost 8 bases to trimming and J lost 7 bases, with 26 bases between them. There are 16 residues in the CDR3. Per the germline V gene, CDR1 is SNHLY and CDR2 is FYNNEI. CDR3 DNA: TGTGCCAGCGGACTGACAGGCGGGGGCCAAGGGGGGACCCAGTACTTC. Translating it yields CASGLTGGGQGGTQYF.

The V and J genes are TRBV11-2 and TRBJ2-3, with D possibly being TRBD1 (6 bases). Trimming removed 5 bases from V and 2 bases from J, with 11 bases in between. The CDR3 has 14 residues. Germline V gene lookup returns CDR1 SGHAT and CDR2 FQNNGV. In nucleotides, the CDR3 is TGTGCCAGCAGCACAGGGTTTTACACAGATACGCAGTATTTT. The encoded protein is CASSTGFYTDTQYF. Drawing the rest from reference TRBV11-2 and TRBJ2-3, the complete variable domain is EAGVAQSPRYKIIEKRQSVAFWCNPISGHATLYWYQQILGQGPKLLIQFQNNGVVDDSQLPKDRFSAERLKGVDSTLKIQPAKLEDSAVYLCASSTGFYTDTQYFGPGTRLTVL.

This chain links TRBV6-6 with TRBJ2-2, with TRBD1 matching over 8 bases. V was pared by 10 bases and J by 3 bases, with 13 bases of the junction left unmatched. The CDR3 is 16 residues long. The germline V gene encodes CDR1 MNHNY and CDR2 SVGAGI (reference sequence). The CDR3 spells CATENGAGGYTGELFF. CDR3 nucleotide sequence: TGTGCCACGGAAAACGGGGCAGGGGGCTACACCGGGGAGCTGTTTTTT.

CDR3 in amino acids: CASSLGLRTDTQYF. CDR3 nucleotides: TGTGCCAGCAGCTTGGGACTACGCACAGATACGCAGTATTTT. This rearrangement joins TRBV5-4 to TRBJ2-3; perhaps TRBD2 as D (5 bases). Deletions cut 0 bases from V and 1 base from J, with 6 bases between. This CDR3 contains 14 residues. Germline CDR1 and CDR2: SGHNT and YYREEE (reference sequence).

The chain carries TRBV4-2 and TRBJ1-2, with 7 positions matching TRBD1. Germline V lookup: CDR1 LGHNA, CDR2 YNFKEQ. This CDR3 contains 15 residues. Trimming removed 4 bases from V and 2 bases from J; junction bases left unmatched: 7. The CDR3: CASSPQSTGNYGYTF. DNA for the CDR3: TGTGCCAGCAGCCCTCAATCGACAGGGAACTATGGCTACACCTTC.

The genes are TRBV9 and TRBJ2-2; weak D call: TRBD2 (5 bases). Deletions cut 1 base from V and 5 bases from J, with 9 bases between. The germline V gene has CDR1 SGDLS and CDR2 YYNGEE. The CDR3 has 14 residues. CDR3 protein: CASSVRGDTGELFF. The CDR3 coding sequence is TGTGCCAGCAGCGTACGGGGTGATACCGGGGAGCTGTTTTTT.

This clone was counted a single time. The chain has TRBV28 and TRBJ1-2; 10 nucleotides align to TRBD1. The germline V gene has CDR1 MDHEN and CDR2 SYDVKM. CDR3 length: 13 amino acids. V was pared by 8 bases and J by 8 bases, with 8 bases of the junction left unmatched. This CDR3 is CASLDRGARGYTF. CDR3 DNA sequence: TGTGCCAGCTTGGACAGGGGGGCGAGGGGCTACACCTTC.

The chain has TRBV29-1 and TRBJ2-1; TRBD1 aligns across 7 bases. Per germline, CDR1 SQVTM and CDR2 ANQGSEA. This CDR3 is built from 14 residues. With 0 bases clipped from V and 6 bases from J, the junction kept 5 bases outside the gene matches. This chain's CDR3 is CSVEDATGFNEQFF. CDR3 DNA: TGCAGCGTTGAAGATGCGACAGGGTTCAATGAGCAGTTCTTC.

The V gene is TRBV6-5, the J gene TRBJ1-2; 9 bases align to TRBD1. CDR3 length: 13 amino acids. Trimming at V came to 0 bases and at J to 8 bases, leaving 1 base not matched to a gene. Germline values: CDR1 MNHEY, CDR2 SVGAGI. The CDR3 region is CASSYSTGGGYTF. Here the CDR3 DNA reads TGTGCCAGCAGTTACTCGACAGGGGGAGGCTACACCTTC.

The CDR3 is CASSFGLNTEAFF. In DNA form, the CDR3 reads TGTGCCAGCAGTTTCGGGTTGAACACTGAAGCTTTCTTT. The J gene is TRBJ1-1, the V gene TRBV12-3 or TRBV12-4, with D hard to call. V lost 3 bases to trimming and J lost 0 bases, with 5 bases between them. CDR3 length: 13 residues.

The V and J genes are TRBV3-1 (or the pseudogene TRBV3-2) and TRBJ1-1, with no clear D. Germline CDR1 reads LGHDT; CDR2 reads YNNKEL (reference sequence). The CDR3 has 11 residues. The V and J ends lost 1 base and 6 bases respectively, with 3 bases between them. Here the CDR3 reads CASSQGAEAFF. In DNA, the CDR3 is TGTGCCAGCAGCCAAGGCGCTGAAGCTTTCTTT.

The chain couples TRBV4-1 to TRBJ1-5; D is uncertain. In germline, CDR1 is MGHRA, CDR2 YSYEKL. This CDR3 has 16 residues. Trimming removed 0 bases at V and 2 bases at J, with 11 bases between. For the CDR3, the DNA is TGCGCCAGCAGCCAAGAGGCGGGGTTTGGCAATCAGCCCCAGCATTTT. Protein: CASSQEAGFGNQPQHF.

This sequence joins TRBV5-1 and TRBJ1-1, with D possibly being TRBD1 (5 bases). Germline V gene lookup returns CDR1 SGHRS and CDR2 YFSETQ. The CDR3 is 15 amino acids. The V end was cut by 4 bases, the J end by 3 bases, with 16 bases between. The CDR3 coding sequence is TGCGCCAGCAGCCAGGGACTCCAAGTGGACACTGAAGCTTTCTTT. Translating it yields CASSQGLQVDTEAFF.

The chain is built from TRBV13 and TRBJ2-2; weak D call: TRBD1 (6 bases). V lost 4 bases and J 1 base, leaving 19 bases between the germline ends. The CDR3 has 18 amino acids. Per germline, CDR1 PRHDT and CDR2 FYEKMQ (reference sequence). CDR3 region: CASSSFDRRNRNTGELFF. CDR3 DNA sequence: TGTGCCAGCAGCTCCTTCGACAGGCGTAACCGGAACACCGGGGAGCTGTTTTTT.

CDR3 in amino acids: CASSIDVLTYGYTF. In DNA, the CDR3 is TGTGCCAGTAGTATAGATGTCCTGACCTATGGCTACACCTTC. The chain employs TRBV19 and TRBJ1-2; D gene uncertain. This CDR3 comprises 14 residues. Germline V gene sequence: CDR1 LNHDA, CDR2 SQIVND (reference sequence). V lost 0 bases, J lost 4 bases, and 9 bases lay in between.

This clone was counted once. The chain employs TRBV9 and TRBJ1-1; perhaps TRBD1 as D (5 bases). Germline V lookup: CDR1 SGDLS, CDR2 YYNGEE. This CDR3 is 12 amino acids long. Trimming cost V 6 bases and J 0 bases, with 6 bases left between them. This CDR3 reads CASMGVNTEAFF. The CDR3 coding sequence is TGTGCCAGCATGGGGGTGAACACTGAAGCTTTCTTT.

V is TRBV19 and J is TRBJ1-2; TRBD1 might be the D (6 bases). Trimming removed 3 bases from V and 4 bases from J, with 21 bases in between. Germline CDR1 LNHDA, CDR2 SQIVND (reference sequence). The CDR3 spans 17 residues. The CDR3 loop is CASSIRAISDSPYGYTF. The CDR3 region has the DNA TGTGCCAGTAGTATTCGGGCGATATCGGACAGTCCCTATGGCTACACCTTC.

The V call is TRBV28, the J call TRBJ1-1; 9 nucleotides line up with TRBD1. V dropped 6 bases and J dropped 7; count of bases not matched to a gene: 9. The CDR3 contains 14 residues. Per the germline V gene, CDR1 is MDHEN and CDR2 is SYDVKM. The CDR3 is CASRNRGRAFEAFF. Here the CDR3 DNA reads TGTGCCAGCAGGAACAGGGGGCGGGCGTTTGAAGCTTTCTTT. Complete variable domain (other parts from reference TRBV28 and TRBJ1-1): DVKVTQSSRYLVKRTGEKVFLECVQDMDHENMFWYRQDPGLGLRLIYFSYDVKMKEKGDIPEGYSVSREKKERFSLILESASTNQTSMYLCASRNRGRAFEAFFGQGTRLTVV.

The rearrangement links TRBV11-2 to TRBJ2-1, with D perhaps assigned TRBD1 or TRBD2 (5 bases each). The CDR3 length is 16 residues. V was cut by 0 bases and J by 3 bases, with 12 bases left in between. CDR1 SGHAT and CDR2 FQNNGV come from the germline V gene. The CDR3 loop reads CASSLEIGAIYNEQFF. In DNA, the CDR3 is TGTGCCAGCAGCTTAGAAATCGGGGCGATCTACAATGAGCAGTTCTTC.